One and the same sample provided the 32 T cell receptor beta chains below, sequenced in a study of blood T cell repertoires in COVID-19. TCRdb's copy holds only in-frame clones and misses some; the assay was immunoSEQ multiplex PCR. The sample consists of some 96,000 clones, 88% of them appearing once. The sample taken for sequencing was peripheral blood. The origin of the receptors is a human donor in a cohort sampled during active COVID-19.

V usage is TRBV6-4 and J usage is TRBJ1-6, with 10 bases fitting TRBD1. The CDR3 sequence is 13 residues long. CDR1 is MRHNA and CDR2 is SNTAGT in the germline V gene. The CDR3 is CATARDRGSPLHF. The CDR3 region has the DNA TGTGCGACAGCCCGGGACAGGGGTTCACCCCTCCACTTT.

This rearrangement joins TRBV2 to TRBJ2-1, with 14 positions matching TRBD2. The CDR3 totals 17 residues. From germline, CDR1 is SNHLY and CDR2 FYNNEI. V lost 4 bases to trimming and J lost 1 base; unmatched junction nucleotides: 3. CDR3 loop: CASSGGLAGESYNEQFF. The CDR3 DNA sequence: TGTGCCAGCAGTGGGGGACTAGCGGGAGAGTCCTACAATGAGCAGTTCTTC.

J is TRBJ1-5 and V is TRBV5-4; 8 positions match TRBD1. Trimming at V came to 4 bases and at J to 3 bases, leaving 6 bases not matched to a gene. CDR1 SGHNT and CDR2 YYREEE come from the germline V gene (reference sequence). The CDR3 has 15 amino acids. CDR3 protein: CASSGGQGPNQPQHF. The CDR3 DNA reads as TGTGCCAGCAGCGGAGGACAGGGTCCCAATCAGCCCCAGCATTTT. The entire variable domain, with the rest obtained from reference TRBV5-4 and TRBJ1-5, is as follows: ETGVTQSPTHLIKTRGQQVTLRCSSQSGHNTVSWYQQALGQGPQFIFQYYREEENGRGNFPPRFSGLQFPNYSSELNVNALELDDSALYLCASSGGQGPNQPQHFGDGTRLSIL.

The rearrangement uses TRBV19 and TRBJ2-1, with TRBD1 identical over 11 bases. The germline V gene encodes CDR1 LNHDA and CDR2 SQIVND (reference sequence). The CDR3 has 13 amino acids. The V segment lost 10 bases and the J segment 7 bases; nucleotides outside the gene matches: 6. The CDR3 bases are TGTGCCACAGGACAGGGGGCTCTTAATGAGCAGTTCTTC. Encoded protein: CATGQGALNEQFF. The full variable domain, rest sourced from reference TRBV19 and TRBJ2-1, is DGGITQSPKYLFRKEGQNVTLSCEQNLNHDAMYWYRQDPGQGLRLIYYSQIVNDFQKGDIAEGYSVSREKKESFPLTVTSAQKNPTAFYLCATGQGALNEQFFGPGTRLTVL.

This clone was counted a single time. CDR3 sequence reads: CASSELAGGWNEQFF. The DNA for the CDR3 is TGCGCCAGCTCCGAACTAGCGGGAGGATGGAATGAGCAGTTCTTC. J is TRBJ2-1 and V is TRBV5-1, with 12 bases that match TRBD2. V shed 7 bases and J 7 bases; nucleotides not matched to a gene: 9. The CDR3 length is 15 residues. Germline V gene data show CDR1 as SGHRS and CDR2 as YFSETQ.

This chain joins TRBV2 and TRBJ2-7; TRBD2 agrees at 11 bases. This CDR3 is 16 amino acids long. Losses at the gene ends were 7 bases for V and 3 bases for J; bases not matched to a gene: 11. Per germline, CDR1 SNHLY and CDR2 FYNNEI. In DNA form, the CDR3 reads TGTGCCAGCACCCCCCGCGGGCTAGCGGGGGGCTACGAGCAGTACTTC. Translation gives CASTPRGLAGGYEQYF.

The chain joins TRBV7-9 to TRBJ2-5, with 10 bases matching TRBD2. The CDR3 length is 17 residues. Germline V gives CDR1 SEHNR, CDR2 FQNEAQ (reference sequence). The ends lost 1 base at V and 6 bases at J; junction bases unmatched: 11. CDR3 sequence: CASSLVASGSIGKTQYF. Written as DNA, the CDR3 is TGTGCCAGCAGCTTAGTTGCTAGCGGGAGCATCGGAAAGACCCAGTACTTC.

The chain employs TRBV6-6 and TRBJ1-1; 8 nucleotides agree with TRBD1. Germline V gene lookup returns CDR1 MNHNY and CDR2 SVGAGI (reference sequence). The CDR3 extends over 12 amino acids. V was clipped by 6 bases and J by 9 bases; unmatched bases: 6. CDR3 in amino acids: CASSSGTGKAFF. The CDR3 bases are TGTGCCAGCAGCTCCGGGACAGGTAAAGCTTTCTTT.

This chain uses TRBV19 with TRBJ2-7, with D maybe TRBD2 (6 bases). V was pared by 1 base and J by 2 bases, with 9 bases between. The CDR3 runs to 14 residues. Per the germline V gene, CDR1 is LNHDA and CDR2 is SQIVND (reference sequence). Here the CDR3 DNA reads TGTGCCAGTAGTATAGCGGGAGACCCCTACGAGCAGTACTTC. It codes for CASSIAGDPYEQYF.

The chain links TRBV9 to TRBJ2-3; TRBD2 agrees at 10 bases. The J segment lost 9 bases and the V segment lost 1 base, leaving 14 bases of the junction unmatched. The CDR3 runs 17 residues. CDR1 is SGDLS and CDR2 is YYNGEE in the germline V gene. Here the CDR3 reads CASSVSRTSGPRETQYF. Written as DNA, the CDR3 is TGTGCCAGCAGCGTAAGCAGGACTAGCGGTCCACGGGAGACGCAGTATTTT.

Only one count was recorded for this clone. V is TRBV7-2 and J is TRBJ2-1; the match to TRBD2 covers 12 bases. This CDR3 is 17 amino acids long. Trimming took 5 bases from V and 9 from J; bases not matched to a gene: 14. Per germline, CDR1 SGHTA and CDR2 FQGNSA. CDR3 in amino acids: CASSVEPLTSGSPEQFF. CDR3 coding DNA: TGTGCCAGCAGCGTAGAACCATTGACTAGCGGGAGTCCTGAGCAGTTCTTC.

The CDR3 DNA sequence: TGTGCCAGCAGCCAGCCACTAGCGGGAACGGCCTCTAGCACAGATACGCAGTATTTT. Translating it yields CASSQPLAGTASSTDTQYF. The gene calls are TRBV4-2 and TRBJ2-3, with 10 bases aligning to TRBD2. The J segment lost 0 bases and the V segment lost 3 bases, leaving 12 bases of the junction unmatched. Germline CDR1 LGHNA, CDR2 YNFKEQ. The CDR3 loop spans 19 amino acids.

The gene calls are TRBV28 and TRBJ2-7; 13 bases agree with TRBD2. V gave up 6 bases and J gave up 4 bases; unmatched junction bases: 6. From germline, CDR1 is MDHEN and CDR2 SYDVKM. The CDR3 sequence is 15 residues long. The CDR3 DNA is TGTGCCAGCAGCCTGGGACTAGCGGGGTTATACGAGCAGTACTTC. Translated: CASSLGLAGLYEQYF.

This clone appeared a few times. This sequence joins TRBV7-6 and TRBJ1-5; the D gene is possibly TRBD1 (5 bases). CDR1 and CDR2 (germline): SGHVS, FNYEAQ. There are 14 residues in the CDR3. V was trimmed by 5 bases and J by 3 bases, leaving 11 bases between them. DNA for the CDR3: TGTGCCAGCAGCGGGGCAGGGTTCAATCAGCCCCAGCATTTT. Protein: CASSGAGFNQPQHF.

V usage is TRBV11-2 and J usage is TRBJ2-1, with TRBD2 matching 8 bases. Unmatched junction bases numbered 11, after V lost 0 bases and J lost 1 base. The germline gives CDR1 SGHAT, CDR2 FQNNGV. The CDR3 contains 19 residues. CDR3 in DNA: TGTGCCAGCAGCTTAGATTCCCGAGCGGGAGTAGGGTCCTACAATGAGCAGTTCTTC. As protein: CASSLDSRAGVGSYNEQFF.

The chain is built from TRBV28 and TRBJ1-5, with D possibly TRBD1 on 5 matching bases. The germline V gene has CDR1 MDHEN and CDR2 SYDVKM. This CDR3 is 14 amino acids long. Trimming took off 6 bases at V and 7 bases at J, with 16 bases between the two ends. CDR3 residues: CASRLPGGYQPQHF. The CDR3, as DNA: TGTGCCAGCAGACTCCCGGGGGGGTACCAGCCCCAGCATTTT.

The chain recombines TRBV28 with TRBJ2-7; 8 bases agree with TRBD1. V lost 7 bases, J lost 2 bases, and 13 bases stayed unmatched. The CDR3 sequence is 16 residues long. Germline values: CDR1 MDHEN, CDR2 SYDVKM. The chain's CDR3 is CASMPEGTGKTYEQYF. CDR3 coding DNA: TGTGCCAGCATGCCGGAGGGGACAGGTAAAACCTACGAGCAGTACTTC.

J is TRBJ2-7 and V is TRBV5-5, with D hard to call. The CDR3 contains 14 residues. Trimming took 0 bases from V and 2 from J, leaving 9 bases between them. Germline loops: CDR1 SGHKS, CDR2 YYEKEE (reference sequence). Here the CDR3 reads CASSLVPGAYEQYF. The CDR3 DNA follows: TGTGCCAGCAGCTTGGTCCCGGGTGCCTACGAGCAGTACTTC.

The chain employs TRBV2 and TRBJ2-7, with TRBD2 matching over 12 bases. The CDR3 totals 15 residues. Trimming took 6 bases from V and 12 from J; bases not matched to a gene: 15. Germline-derived CDR1 and CDR2 are SNHLY and FYNNEI. The CDR3 nucleotides read TGTGCCAGCAGGACTAGCGGGAGTTTAGCTTCCTTGCGGTACTTC. Encoded protein: CASRTSGSLASLRYF. Based on the CDR3 plus reference TRBV2 and TRBJ2-7, the full variable domain is EPEVTQTPSHQVTQMGQEVILRCVPISNHLYFYWYRQILGQKVEFLVSFYNNEISEKSEIFDDQFSVERPDGSNFTLKIRSTKLEDSAMYFCASRTSGSLASLRYFGPGTRLTVT.

J is TRBJ2-7 and V is TRBV27; possibly TRBD1 for D (5 bases). V lost 6 bases, J lost 2 bases, and 11 bases lay in between. Germline V gene lookup returns CDR1 MNHEY and CDR2 SMNVEV (reference sequence). The CDR3 loop spans 13 amino acids. The chain's CDR3 is CASSWGSTYEQYF. In DNA form, the CDR3 reads TGTGCCAGCAGCTGGGGCTCCACCTACGAGCAGTACTTC.

As to this clone: This specimen includes other DNA sequences encoding the same CDR3. The genes are TRBV4-1 and TRBJ2-7; no clear D. The CDR3 is 14 residues long. Looked up from germline, CDR1 is MGHRA and CDR2 is YSYEKL. Trimming removed 0 bases at V and 0 bases at J, with 6 bases between. The CDR3 region has the DNA TGCGCCAGCAGCCAAGATCCCCGCTCCTACGAGCAGTACTTC. Translation gives CASSQDPRSYEQYF.

The chain is built from TRBV11-3 and TRBJ2-7; D is uncertain. CDR1 is SGHNT and CDR2 is YENEEA in the germline V gene. V was pared by 5 bases and J by 0 bases, with 8 bases between. The CDR3 extends over 13 amino acids. The CDR3 nucleotides read TGTGCCAGCAGCCCTCTGAGCTCCTACGAGCAGTACTTC. This sequence encodes CASSPLSSYEQYF.

The genes are TRBV11-3 and TRBJ2-1; possible D gene TRBD2, 6 bases. The germline V and J ends were trimmed by 1 base and 5 bases, with 12 bases remaining between them. This CDR3 is 15 amino acids long. CDR1 is SGHNT and CDR2 is YENEEA in the germline V gene. DNA of the CDR3: TGTGCCAGCAGCTTAGGAGGGCGGACTAACAATGAGCAGTTCTTC. This gives the protein CASSLGGRTNNEQFF.

CDR3 protein: CATAWTGYTF. Written as DNA, the CDR3 is TGTGCCACCGCCTGGACAGGCTACACCTTC. The rearrangement links TRBV6-5 to TRBJ1-2, with D possibly matching TRBD1 (5 bases). The CDR3 has 10 amino acids. Germline CDR1 and CDR2: MNHEY and SVGAGI. Trimming shortened V by 10 bases and J by 8 bases, and 11 bases separated the two germline ends.

The chain has TRBV5-1 and TRBJ1-3; 10 bases match TRBD1. Germline V lookup: CDR1 SGHRS, CDR2 YFSETQ. V shed 4 bases and J 4 bases; nucleotides not matched to a gene: 8. This CDR3 contains 16 residues. CDR3 sequence: CASSLKTGGSGNTIYF. CDR3 in DNA: TGCGCCAGCAGCCTTAAGACAGGGGGCTCAGGAAACACCATATATTTT.

The CDR3 loop is CASSRGGGELFF. The CDR3 coding sequence is TGCGCCAGCAGCAGAGGGGGCGGGGAGCTGTTTTTT. The rearrangement uses TRBV5-1 and TRBJ2-2; the D gene is possibly TRBD1 (6 bases). The CDR3 spans 12 residues. V was shortened by 4 bases and J by 7 bases, with 8 bases between the two germline ends. Germline V gene data show CDR1 as SGHRS and CDR2 as YFSETQ.

This clone has only a few counts. The V gene is TRBV6-5, the J gene TRBJ2-7; D is undetermined. The CDR3 sequence is 11 residues long. V shed 4 bases and J shed 3 bases, with 4 bases lying between them. Germline V gene data show CDR1 as MNHEY and CDR2 as SVGAGI. The CDR3 DNA follows: TGTGCCAGCAGTTCAATCTACGAGCAGTACTTC. Encoded protein: CASSSIYEQYF.

This CDR3 is CASSRDTGIRTIYF. The CDR3 DNA is TGTGCCAGCAGCAGGGATACGGGCATAAGGACCATATATTTT. The V and J genes are TRBV28 and TRBJ1-3, with D tentatively TRBD1 (5 bases). V was cut by 6 bases and J by 10 bases, with 19 bases left in between. CDR3 length: 14 amino acids. Germline assignment: CDR1 MDHEN and CDR2 SYDVKM.

The chain joins TRBV27 to TRBJ2-4; a possible D gene is TRBD1 (6 bases). The CDR3 runs to 14 residues. V lost 5 bases, J lost 6 bases, and 14 bases lay in between. Germline lookup yields CDR1 MNHEY and CDR2 SMNVEV (reference sequence). Here the CDR3 DNA reads TGTGCCAGCAGTATCAGGGGAGAGGGAAACATTCAGTACTTC. This sequence encodes CASSIRGEGNIQYF.

As DNA, the CDR3 is TGTGCCAGCAGCCTTACACCGTACCAAGAGACCCAGTACTTC. Protein sequence: CASSLTPYQETQYF. V usage is TRBV11-3 and J usage is TRBJ2-5; D ambiguous. Per the germline V gene, CDR1 is SGHNT and CDR2 is YENEEA. The CDR3 totals 14 residues. With 5 bases removed from V and 0 bases from J, the gap between germline ends came to 10 bases.

The chain links TRBV28 to TRBJ2-7, with 10 bases fitting TRBD2. The CDR3 is made up of 16 amino acids. Germline loops: CDR1 MDHEN, CDR2 SYDVKM. V lost 1 base, J lost 7 bases, and 10 bases stayed unmatched. The CDR3 protein is CASSLYVPSGSSEQYF. The CDR3 DNA follows: TGTGCCAGCAGTTTATACGTTCCTAGCGGGAGTAGTGAGCAGTACTTC. The full variable domain, with the rest looked up from reference TRBV28 and TRBJ2-7, is DVKVTQSSRYLVKRTGEKVFLECVQDMDHENMFWYRQDPGLGLRLIYFSYDVKMKEKGDIPEGYSVSREKKERFSLILESASTNQTSMYLCASSLYVPSGSSEQYFGPGTRLTVT.

This sequence joins TRBV15 and TRBJ2-2; 7 bases agree with TRBD2. Unmatched junction bases numbered 12, after V lost 3 bases and J lost 5 bases. The germline V gene encodes CDR1 LNHNV and CDR2 YYDKDF (reference sequence). The CDR3 has 17 amino acids. CDR3 sequence reads: CATSSPPGAGRTGELFF. CDR3 nucleotide sequence: TGTGCCACCAGCAGTCCCCCCGGAGCGGGAAGGACCGGGGAGCTGTTTTTT.